These 27 T cell receptor beta chains share one sample of origin, sequenced in a study of blood T cell repertoires in COVID-19. Assay: immunoSEQ multiplex PCR; the TCRdb copy retains only in-frame clones and omits some. The sample consists of a few hundred thousand clones, more than 70% of them appearing once. The source material was peripheral blood. Every receptor here comes from a woman aged 18-29 years with acute or convalescent COVID-19.

The V call is TRBV3-1 (or the pseudogene TRBV3-2), the J call TRBJ2-3; D might be TRBD2 (6 bases). Germline V gene data show CDR1 as LGHDT and CDR2 as YNNKEL (reference sequence). The CDR3 extends over 13 amino acids. The V gene lost 5 bases and the J gene lost 4 bases, with 10 bases spanning the gap. The CDR3 here is CASSKASADTQYF. In DNA form, the CDR3 reads TGTGCCAGCAGCAAAGCTAGCGCAGATACGCAGTATTTT.

Only one count was recorded for this clone. The chain couples TRBV28 to TRBJ2-2; 9 bases match TRBD1. The germline CDR1 and CDR2 sequences are MDHEN and SYDVKM. V dropped 2 bases and J dropped 6; count of bases not matched to a gene: 13. The CDR3 has 18 amino acids. This chain's CDR3 is CASSLPSGRQGGPGELFF. CDR3 nucleotides: TGTGCCAGCAGTTTACCCTCCGGGAGACAGGGGGGACCCGGGGAGCTGTTTTTT.

The chain recombines TRBV6-6 with TRBJ1-2, with TRBD1 matching 9 bases. The length of the CDR3 is 15 residues. J was trimmed by 7 bases and V by 6 bases; bases with no gene match: 12. Looked up from germline, CDR1 is MNHNY and CDR2 is SVGAGI (reference sequence). The CDR3: CASSPNRDRVGGYTF. CDR3 nucleotide sequence: TGTGCCAGCAGCCCGAACCGGGACAGGGTGGGTGGCTACACCTTC.

The chain combines TRBV4-2 with TRBJ1-6; TRBD1 is a possible D gene (5 bases). V was cut by 0 bases and J by 6 bases, with 9 bases left in between. The CDR3 is made up of 15 amino acids. Germline CDR1 LGHNA, CDR2 YNFKEQ. CDR3 in amino acids: CASSQDLGLNSPLHF. CDR3 sequence (DNA): TGTGCCAGCAGCCAAGATTTGGGGCTTAATTCACCCCTCCACTTT.

This chain joins TRBV6-5 and TRBJ2-7, with D hard to call. V was clipped by 7 bases and J by 0 bases, with 10 bases between them. From germline, CDR1 is MNHEY and CDR2 SVGAGI. The CDR3 length is 13 residues. The CDR3 is CASMEFSSYEQYF. The CDR3 bases are TGTGCCAGCATGGAGTTCAGCTCCTACGAGCAGTACTTC.

This clone came up a few times. This chain joins TRBV7-8 and TRBJ1-4; 9 nucleotides line up with TRBD1. The V and J ends lost 3 bases and 9 bases, in that order; junction bases with no gene match: 8. The V gene's germline CDR1 is SGHVS and CDR2 FQNEAQ. The CDR3 length is 15 residues. CDR3 nucleotide sequence: TGTGCCAGCAGCTTCCAACCGGGACAGGGTAAAAAACTGTTTTTT. As protein: CASSFQPGQGKKLFF.

This clone was detected once. The genes are TRBV21-1 and TRBJ2-7; the table names TRBD1, a call not compared with the DNA. TRBV21-1 is designated a pseudogene. The CDR3 runs to 14 residues. The CDR3 reads CASSPGTDNYEQYF. The CDR3 nucleotides are TGTGCCAGCAGCCCGGGGACAGATAACTACGAGCAGTACTTC.

The rearrangement joins TRBV14 to TRBJ1-6; D call uncertain. With 5 bases removed from V and 4 bases from J, the gap between germline ends came to 24 bases. The CDR3 covers 19 residues. Germline CDR1 reads SGHDN; CDR2 reads FVKESK. This chain's CDR3 is CASSARRAGRTTYNSPLHF. The CDR3, as DNA: TGTGCCAGCAGCGCGAGACGGGCGGGAAGGACGACATATAATTCACCCCTCCACTTT.

The chain couples TRBV6-1 to TRBJ1-1; possible D gene TRBD1, 5 bases. This CDR3 region has 15 residues. Trimming removed 2 bases at V and 0 bases at J, with 10 bases between. Per germline, CDR1 MNHNS and CDR2 SASEGT. The CDR3 DNA is TGTGCCAGCAGTGAAAAGCGGGGACTGAACACTGAAGCTTTCTTT. Protein sequence: CASSEKRGLNTEAFF.

This chain connects TRBV19 to TRBJ1-2, with TRBD1 identical over 10 bases. This CDR3 spans 14 amino acids. Germline V CDR1 and CDR2: LNHDA, SQIVND (reference sequence). Germline trimming cut 6 bases from V and 0 bases from J; bases unmatched to any gene: 1. The CDR3 nucleotides read TGTGCCAGTAGGGGACAGGGGACTAACTATGGCTACACCTTC. Translated, it gives CASRGQGTNYGYTF.

The CDR3 DNA is TGTGCCAGCAGACCCGGGACAGGGGAGAGGGGCTCTGGAAACACCATATATTTT. This encodes CASRPGTGERGSGNTIYF. This chain connects TRBV2 to TRBJ1-3; 10 nucleotides align to TRBD1. V was clipped by 6 bases and J by 0 bases; unmatched bases: 11. CDR1 is SNHLY and CDR2 is FYNNEI in the germline V gene. The CDR3 extends over 18 amino acids.

This clone was counted a few times. The V gene is TRBV19, the J gene TRBJ2-3; 9 bases align to TRBD2. The CDR3 is made up of 15 amino acids. Germline V lookup: CDR1 LNHDA, CDR2 SQIVND (reference sequence). After removal of 4 bases from V and 3 bases from J, the junction contained 5 bases not matched to a gene. This CDR3 is CASSTQREATDTQYF. Written as DNA, the CDR3 is TGTGCCAGTAGTACGCAGCGGGAGGCAACAGATACGCAGTATTTT.

This chain uses TRBV6-2 or TRBV6-3 with TRBJ2-3; D ambiguous. Germline loops: CDR1 MNHEY, CDR2 SVGEGT. This CDR3 contains 12 residues. V gave up 2 bases and J gave up 12 bases, with 12 bases separating them. The CDR3: CASSYDLGVQYF. The CDR3 DNA reads TGTGCCAGCAGTTACGATCTAGGCGTACAGTATTTT.

V is TRBV20-1 and J is TRBJ1-2, with a tentative D call TRBD1 (6 bases). V was cut by 3 bases and J by 5 bases, with 13 bases left in between. Germline V gene sequence: CDR1 DFQATT, CDR2 SNEGSKA (reference sequence). CDR3 length equals 13 residues. CDR3 bases: TGCAGTGCTAGTTTCGTAGGGGGATATGGCTACACCTTC. It encodes CSASFVGGYGYTF.

The chain links TRBV12-3 or TRBV12-4 to TRBJ2-1, with TRBD2 identical over 7 bases. There are 11 residues in the CDR3. V shed 6 bases, J shed 10 bases, and the junction held 3 bases outside the gene matches. The CDR3 sequence: CASSLGGEQFF. CDR3 DNA sequence: TGTGCCAGCAGCCTCGGGGGGGAGCAGTTCTTC.

This clone was counted between two and nine times. The chain couples TRBV20-1 to TRBJ1-4; 8 bases agree with TRBD1. Looked up from germline, CDR1 is DFQATT and CDR2 is SNEGSKA (reference sequence). The CDR3 contains 12 residues. V was clipped by 3 bases and J by 7 bases; unmatched bases: 1. CDR3 sequence: CSASTGGEKLFF. In DNA form, the CDR3 reads TGCAGTGCTAGTACAGGGGGTGAAAAACTGTTTTTT.

The V call is TRBV6-1, the J call TRBJ1-4; no clear D. V was clipped by 7 bases and J by 6 bases, with 6 bases between them. Germline assignment: CDR1 MNHNS and CDR2 SASEGT. The CDR3 is made up of 11 amino acids. CDR3 sequence reads: CASTRDEKLFF. The DNA for the CDR3 is TGTGCCAGCACTAGAGATGAAAAACTGTTTTTT.

The V gene is TRBV20-1, the J gene TRBJ1-2; the D is unclear. Germline values: CDR1 DFQATT, CDR2 SNEGSKA (reference sequence). Between the trimmed V and J ends, which lost 3 bases and 2 bases, there was a span of 28 bases. This CDR3 spans 19 amino acids. CDR3 loop: CSASLKFGRASTRNYGYTF. CDR3 sequence (DNA): TGCAGTGCTAGTTTGAAATTCGGCCGGGCAAGCACTAGGAACTATGGCTACACCTTC.

V and J are TRBV5-1 and TRBJ1-5; D ambiguous. V was trimmed by 3 bases and J by 3 bases, leaving 7 bases between them. This CDR3 spans 13 amino acids. Germline V gene sequence: CDR1 SGHRS, CDR2 YFSETQ. The CDR3: CASSSVPNQPQHF. For the CDR3, the DNA is TGCGCCAGCAGCTCGGTCCCCAATCAGCCCCAGCATTTT.

This clone was seen once. The V gene is TRBV27, the J gene TRBJ2-7; D possibly corresponds to TRBD1 (6 bases). The CDR3 sequence is 14 residues long. Trimming took 2 bases from V and 4 from J, leaving 12 bases between them. CDR1 is MNHEY and CDR2 is SMNVEV in the germline V gene (reference sequence). The CDR3 loop is CASSLGQSRYEQYF. Written as DNA, the CDR3 is TGTGCCAGCAGTTTAGGACAGTCCCGGTACGAGCAGTACTTC.

V and J are TRBV7-2 and TRBJ2-1, with no clear D. V shed 8 bases and J shed 5 bases, with 19 bases lying between them. Germline CDR1 reads SGHTA; CDR2 reads FQGNSA. The CDR3 is 15 amino acids. CDR3 region: CASAERLILNNEQFF. CDR3 bases: TGTGCCAGCGCCGAAAGACTCATTTTAAACAATGAGCAGTTCTTC.

This chain uses TRBV27 with TRBJ1-5; 10 bases are a match to TRBD1. The CDR3 totals 14 residues. CDR1 and CDR2 from the germline V gene are MNHEY and SMNVEV (reference sequence). Trimming took 6 bases from V and 5 from J; bases not matched to a gene: 4. As DNA, the CDR3 is TGTGCCAGCAGCCAGGACAGGGGGTATCAGCCCCAGCATTTT. Amino acid sequence: CASSQDRGYQPQHF.

The chain couples TRBV5-1 to TRBJ2-7; TRBD1 matches at 8 bases. This CDR3 comprises 14 residues. From germline, CDR1 is SGHRS and CDR2 YFSETQ. The J segment lost 3 bases and the V segment lost 3 bases, leaving 5 bases of the junction unmatched. The DNA for the CDR3 is TGCGCCAGCAGCTCCGGGACAGGACACTACGAGCAGTACTTC. This sequence encodes CASSSGTGHYEQYF. The full variable domain, in which reference TRBV5-1 and TRBJ2-7 provide the parts outside the CDR3, is KAGVTQTPRYLIKTRGQQVTLSCSPISGHRSVSWYQQTPGQGLQFLFEYFSETQRNKGNFPGRFSGRQFSNSRSEMNVSTLELGDSALYLCASSSGTGHYEQYFGPGTRLTVT.

This clone has a single count. This chain connects TRBV6-5 to TRBJ1-6; D is undetermined. This CDR3 contains 15 residues. The V end was cut by 0 bases, the J end by 7 bases, with 10 bases between. Germline V CDR1 and CDR2: MNHEY, SVGAGI. CDR3 coding DNA: TGTGCCAGCAGTTACTCGTGGCCAGTAAATTCACCCCTCCACTTT. Protein sequence: CASSYSWPVNSPLHF.

By frequency in the sample, this clone is medium-sized. The V call is TRBV10-2, the J call TRBJ2-1; weak D call: TRBD1 (5 bases). Germline assignment: CDR1 WSHSY and CDR2 SAAADI. Between the trimmed V and J ends, which lost 8 bases and 4 bases, there was a span of 15 bases. This CDR3 spans 14 amino acids. The CDR3: CASGWTPWYNEQFF. DNA of the CDR3: TGCGCCAGCGGATGGACACCTTGGTACAATGAGCAGTTCTTC.

The J gene is TRBJ1-5, the V gene TRBV7-8; 8 nucleotides align to TRBD1. V lost 8 bases to trimming and J lost 2 bases; unmatched junction nucleotides: 8. There are 15 residues in the CDR3. Germline loops: CDR1 SGHVS, CDR2 FQNEAQ. The CDR3 DNA sequence: TGTGCCAGCGCCACCGGGACAGGCGGCAATCAGCCCCAGCATTTT. Protein sequence: CASATGTGGNQPQHF. The full variable domain, in which reference TRBV7-8 and TRBJ1-5 provide the parts outside the CDR3, is GAGVSQSPRYKVAKRGQDVALRCDPISGHVSLFWYQQALGQGPEFLTYFQNEAQLDKSGLPSDRFFAERPEGSVSTLKIQRTQQEDSAVYLCASATGTGGNQPQHFGDGTRLSIL.

J is TRBJ2-1 and V is TRBV13, with 8 bases that match TRBD1. V lost 5 bases, J lost 9 bases, and 12 bases stayed unmatched. This CDR3 is 15 amino acids long. The germline V gene encodes CDR1 PRHDT and CDR2 FYEKMQ (reference sequence). Here the CDR3 reads CASSPRTGIHLEQFF. Written as DNA, the CDR3 is TGTGCCAGCAGCCCCCGGACAGGGATTCATCTTGAGCAGTTCTTC. Drawing the rest from reference TRBV13 and TRBJ2-1, the complete variable domain is AAGVIQSPRHLIKEKRETATLKCYPIPRHDTVYWYQQGPGQDPQFLISFYEKMQSDKGSIPDRFSAQQFSDYHSELNMSSLELGDSALYFCASSPRTGIHLEQFFGPGTRLTVL.